The 19 T cell receptor beta chains below come from one sample, sequenced in a study of T cell repertoires and leukemia-associated antigens. TCRdb reprocessed the 5' RACE reads via MiXCR and lists one record per CDR3 protein. Among about 12,000 distinct CDR3 sequences listed, roughly 39% were seen once. No antigen has been identified for these receptors. Source material: CD3+ T cells sorted from blood and cultured. The receptors were sampled from a female donor in good health.

By share of the sample, this clonotype is medium-sized. The V and J genes are TRBV4-3 and TRBJ2-7; 11 bases fit TRBD2. J was trimmed by 5 bases and V by 4 bases; bases with no gene match: 13. In germline, CDR1 is LGHNA, CDR2 YSLEER. The CDR3 sequence is 17 residues long. CDR3 loop: CASSPGFVAGGSHEQYF. In nucleotides, the CDR3 is TGCGCCAGCAGCCCAGGGTTTGTAGCGGGAGGGTCCCACGAGCAGTACTTC.

Comments on this clonotype: This may come from a read error, since a much larger clone is one base off. The V call is TRBV7-2, the J call TRBJ1-3; D is unclear. Germline CDR1 and CDR2: SGHTA and FQGNSA. CDR3 size: 15 residues. The CDR3 bases are TGTGCCAGCAGCTTAGCCGGCAGCTCTGGAAACACCGTATATTTT. It specifies CASSLAGSSGNTVYF.

In its sample, this clonotype was seen a few times. This sequence joins TRBV12-3 or TRBV12-4 and TRBJ2-1; 12 bases line up with TRBD2. The V and J ends lost 3 bases and 8 bases, in that order; junction bases with no gene match: 5. CDR3 length: 15 residues. CDR3 DNA: TGTGCCAGCAGTTTTCTAGCGGGAGGGCCGCATGAGCAGTTCTTC. Residues: CASSFLAGGPHEQFF.

Remarks on this clonotype: No DNA is shown, since the ends of the CDR3 on it are uncertain; the CDR3 is the one TCRdb lists. The rearrangement uses TRBV28 and TRBJ1-2; whether TRBD1, the table's D call, matches the DNA was not checked. The CDR3 contains 13 residues when both ends are counted. Germline CDR1 and CDR2: MDHEN and SYDVKM. CDR3 sequence: CAGSPGTGYGCTF.

This clonotype was seen at least ten times. This chain links TRBV6-2 or TRBV6-3 with TRBJ2-7, with D possibly being TRBD2 (6 bases). The CDR3 covers 14 residues. The germline V gene has CDR1 MNHEY and CDR2 SVGEGT. V lost 6 bases and J lost 7, with 19 bases in between. For the CDR3, the DNA is TGTGCCAGCAGCCCCCGCGGGGCAGGGCGGGAGCAGTACTTC. Its protein is CASSPRGAGREQYF.

This clonotype is labeled large. The chain carries TRBV20-1 and TRBJ2-7; D perhaps matches TRBD2 (5 bases). The V end lost 5 bases, the J end lost 2 bases, and 19 bases lay between the germline ends. The CDR3 extends over 15 amino acids. Germline V gene sequence: CDR1 DFQATT, CDR2 SNEGSKA (reference sequence). CDR3 bases: TGCAGTGCTCGGGCCTGGCGGGCGTTCGCCTACGAGCAGTACTTC. Translated: CSARAWRAFAYEQYF.

In this sample, this clonotype turned up many times. V gene TRBV12-3 or TRBV12-4 combines with J gene TRBJ2-4, with D possibly TRBD2 on 7 matching bases. V shed 6 bases and J shed 8 bases, with 17 bases lying between them. The CDR3 covers 14 residues. The CDR3 is CASSSEGGEHIQYF. CDR3 DNA sequence: TGTGCCAGCAGCTCGGAGGGGGGGGAACACATTCAGTACTTC.

CDR3 sequence: CSVEERNLRNQPQHF. DNA of the CDR3: TGCAGCGTTGAGGAAAGGAATTTGCGCAATCAGCCCCAGCATTTT. The gene calls are TRBV29-1 and TRBJ1-5; D gene uncertain. V lost 3 bases and J lost 2, with 14 bases in between. The CDR3 runs to 15 residues. Per the germline V gene, CDR1 is SQVTM and CDR2 is ANQGSEA.

The chain carries TRBV18 and TRBJ2-2; no reliable D call. Germline V gene data show CDR1 as KGHSH and CDR2 as LQKENI. The CDR3 is 13 amino acids. V was shortened by 4 bases and J by 6 bases, with 9 bases between the two germline ends. The CDR3 region is CASSQGFSGELFF. For the CDR3, the DNA is TGTGCCAGCTCACAGGGATTTTCCGGGGAGCTGTTTTTT.

This clonotype was counted between two and nine times. This chain links TRBV9 with TRBJ2-2; 13 nucleotides line up with TRBD2. J gave up 7 bases and V 5 bases, and 14 bases lay outside the gene matches. CDR3 length: 18 amino acids. Germline V gene lookup returns CDR1 SGDLS and CDR2 YYNGEE. The CDR3 spells CASSRTSGRRGSGGELFF. CDR3 bases: TGTGCCAGCAGTCGGACTAGCGGGAGAAGAGGCTCGGGCGGGGAGCTGTTTTTT.

The V call is TRBV5-1, the J call TRBJ2-1; 10 positions match TRBD2. The CDR3 is 15 amino acids. CDR1 SGHRS and CDR2 YFSETQ come from the germline V gene. V lost 0 bases and J lost 8; bases outside the gene matches: 5. The CDR3 coding sequence is TGCGCCAGCAGCTTGGCAGCGGGAGGGCCGCATGAGCAGTTCTTC. Translation: CASSLAAGGPHEQFF. Full variable domain (outside the CDR3, taken from reference TRBV5-1 and TRBJ2-1): KAGVTQTPRYLIKTRGQQVTLSCSPISGHRSVSWYQQTPGQGLQFLFEYFSETQRNKGNFPGRFSGRQFSNSRSEMNVSTLELGDSALYLCASSLAAGGPHEQFFGPGTRLTVL.

This clonotype ranks as medium-sized. The chain employs TRBV12-3 or TRBV12-4 and TRBJ2-3; maybe TRBD2 (6 bases). This CDR3 has 16 residues. Trimming left V 5 bases short and J 0 bases short, with 15 bases between. CDR3: CASSRASDLSTDTQYF. The CDR3, as DNA: TGTGCCAGCAGTCGGGCTAGCGACCTAAGCACAGATACGCAGTATTTT.

Concerning this clonotype itself: This may be a read error, as it is one base from a much larger clone. The chain employs TRBV20-1 and TRBJ2-5, with 9 bases matching TRBD2. Germline V lookup: CDR1 DFQATT, CDR2 SNEGSKA (reference sequence). V gave up 6 bases and J gave up 4 bases; unmatched junction bases: 12. CDR3 length: 15 amino acids. The CDR3 DNA follows: TGCAGTGCCTCCGAGACTAGCGGTATAAGAGAGACCCAGTACTTC. Its translation: CSASETSGIRETQYF.

J is TRBJ1-1 and V is TRBV29-1; TRBD1 matches at 7 bases. The V segment lost 7 bases and the J segment 8 bases; nucleotides outside the gene matches: 7. Germline loops: CDR1 SQVTM, CDR2 ANQGSEA. This CDR3 region has 11 residues. CDR3 residues: CSARQGSEAFF. CDR3 nucleotides: TGCAGCGCCCGACAGGGCTCCGAAGCTTTCTTT.

Only a few counts were recorded for this clonotype. The V gene is TRBV4-2, the J gene TRBJ1-5, with no clear D. CDR3 size: 13 residues. V was clipped by 0 bases and J by 5 bases, with 5 bases between them. The germline V gene has CDR1 LGHNA and CDR2 YNFKEQ. The CDR3 region is CASSQERDQPQHF. The CDR3 nucleotides are TGTGCCAGCAGCCAAGAAAGGGATCAGCCCCAGCATTTT.

Note on this clonotype: With a much larger clone just one base away, this may be a read error. The rearrangement joins TRBV27 to TRBJ1-6; 7 bases agree with TRBD1. This CDR3 has 17 residues. Germline V CDR1 and CDR2: MNHEY, SMNVEV (reference sequence). The trim removed 6 bases at V and 12 bases at J, leaving 20 bases unmatched. The CDR3 DNA reads as TGTGCCAGCAGCCGCTTTCCTTCCGGGACAGTTCCTTTACCCCTCCACTTT. Its protein is CASSRFPSGTVPLPLHF.

This clonotype is categorized as medium-sized. The chain couples TRBV12-3 or TRBV12-4 to TRBJ2-7, with 14 bases aligning to TRBD2. V dropped 6 bases and J dropped 7; count of bases not matched to a gene: 11. The CDR3 extends over 16 amino acids. As DNA, the CDR3 is TGTGCCAGCAGCCGACGACTAGCGGGAGGGCTTGGGGAGCAGTACTTC. It translates to CASSRRLAGGLGEQYF.

This clonotype appeared a single time. The chain uses TRBV12-3 or TRBV12-4 and TRBJ2-1; 11 positions agree with TRBD2. The CDR3 runs to 17 residues. V was pared by 5 bases and J by 10 bases, with 16 bases of the junction left unmatched. This CDR3 is CASSTEYLAGGPFEQFF. In nucleotides, the CDR3 is TGTGCCAGCAGTACCGAATATTTAGCGGGAGGGCCCTTCGAGCAGTTCTTC.

This chain links TRBV20-1 with TRBJ2-1, with TRBD2 identical over 10 bases. Germline assignment: CDR1 DFQATT and CDR2 SNEGSKA (reference sequence). The CDR3 runs to 15 residues. Here the CDR3 reads CSASIAGGSYNEQFF. The CDR3 region has the DNA TGCAGCGCCTCCATAGCGGGAGGCTCCTACAATGAGCAGTTCTTC.